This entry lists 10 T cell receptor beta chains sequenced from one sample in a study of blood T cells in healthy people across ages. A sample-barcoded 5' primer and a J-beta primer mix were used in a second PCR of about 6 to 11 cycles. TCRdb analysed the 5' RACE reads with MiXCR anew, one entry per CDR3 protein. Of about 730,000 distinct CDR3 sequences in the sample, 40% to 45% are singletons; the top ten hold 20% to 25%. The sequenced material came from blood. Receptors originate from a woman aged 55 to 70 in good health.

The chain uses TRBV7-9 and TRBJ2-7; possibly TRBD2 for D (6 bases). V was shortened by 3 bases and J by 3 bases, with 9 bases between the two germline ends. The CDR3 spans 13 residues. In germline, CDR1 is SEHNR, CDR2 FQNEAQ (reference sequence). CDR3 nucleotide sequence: TGTGCCAGCAGCTTCGGAGGGATCTACGAGCAGTACTTC. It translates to CASSFGGIYEQYF.

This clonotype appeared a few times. CDR3 sequence: CASRPELAGNNEQFF. The CDR3, as DNA: TGTGCCAGCAGGCCGGAACTAGCGGGAAACAATGAGCAGTTCTTC. The chain carries TRBV6-5 and TRBJ2-1; 10 bases agree with TRBD2. This CDR3 spans 15 amino acids. J was trimmed by 5 bases and V by 6 bases; bases with no gene match: 7. CDR1 and CDR2 (germline): MNHEY, SVGAGI.

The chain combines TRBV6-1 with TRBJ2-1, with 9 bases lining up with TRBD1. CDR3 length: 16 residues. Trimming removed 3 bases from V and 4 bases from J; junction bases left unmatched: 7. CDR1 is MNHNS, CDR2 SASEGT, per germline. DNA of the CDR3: TGTGCCAGCAGTGAGGGGGACAGGGCACCTTACAATGAGCAGTTCTTC. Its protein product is CASSEGDRAPYNEQFF.

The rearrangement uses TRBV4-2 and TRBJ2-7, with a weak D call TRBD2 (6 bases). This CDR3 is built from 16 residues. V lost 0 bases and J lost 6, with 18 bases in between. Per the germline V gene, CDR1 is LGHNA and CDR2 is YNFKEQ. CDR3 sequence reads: CASSQEGNSAGFEQYF. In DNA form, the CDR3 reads TGTGCCAGCAGCCAAGAAGGTAATAGCGCGGGGTTCGAGCAGTACTTC.

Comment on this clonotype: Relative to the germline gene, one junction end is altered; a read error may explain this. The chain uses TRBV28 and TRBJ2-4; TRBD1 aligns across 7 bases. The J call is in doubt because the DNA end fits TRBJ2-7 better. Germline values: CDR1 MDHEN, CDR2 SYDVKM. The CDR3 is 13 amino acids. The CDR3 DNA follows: TGTGCCTGCAGTCAGGGACAGACCTACGAGCAGTACTTC. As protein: CACSQGQTYEQYF.

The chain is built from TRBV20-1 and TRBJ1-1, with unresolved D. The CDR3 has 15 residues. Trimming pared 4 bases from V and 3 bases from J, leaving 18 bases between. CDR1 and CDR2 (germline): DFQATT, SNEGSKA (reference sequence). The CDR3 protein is CSAKISGVWDTEAFF. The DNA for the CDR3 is TGCAGTGCTAAAATATCCGGGGTTTGGGACACTGAAGCTTTCTTT.

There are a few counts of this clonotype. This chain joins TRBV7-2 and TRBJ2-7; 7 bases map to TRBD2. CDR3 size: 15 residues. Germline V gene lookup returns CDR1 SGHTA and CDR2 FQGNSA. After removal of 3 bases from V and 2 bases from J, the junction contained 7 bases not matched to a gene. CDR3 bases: TGTGCCAGCAGCTTCCCCCAAGCGGGGACCTACGAGCAGTACTTC. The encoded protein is CASSFPQAGTYEQYF.

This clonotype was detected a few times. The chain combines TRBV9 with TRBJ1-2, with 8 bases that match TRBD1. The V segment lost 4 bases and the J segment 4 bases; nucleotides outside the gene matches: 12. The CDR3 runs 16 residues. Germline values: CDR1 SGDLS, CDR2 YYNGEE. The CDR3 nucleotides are TGTGCCAGCAGCAAACAACCGACAGGGGCCACCTATGGCTACACCTTC. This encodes CASSKQPTGATYGYTF.

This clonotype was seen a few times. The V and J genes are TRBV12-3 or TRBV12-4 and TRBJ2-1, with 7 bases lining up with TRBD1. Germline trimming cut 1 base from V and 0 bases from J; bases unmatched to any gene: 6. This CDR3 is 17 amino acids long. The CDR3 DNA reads TGTGCCAGCAGTTTAGGGGCAGGGGGAAACTCCTACAATGAGCAGTTCTTC. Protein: CASSLGAGGNSYNEQFF.

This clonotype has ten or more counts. The CDR3 loop reads CASSWVGYEQYF. The DNA for the CDR3 is TGTGCCAGCAGTTGGGTGGGTTACGAGCAGTACTTC. The chain combines TRBV28 with TRBJ2-7; no firm D call. Germline CDR1 and CDR2: MDHEN and SYDVKM. CDR3 length: 12 residues. Trimming stripped 4 bases from V and 4 bases from J, with 8 bases between. Drawing the rest from reference TRBV28 and TRBJ2-7, the complete variable domain is DVKVTQSSRYLVKRTGEKVFLECVQDMDHENMFWYRQDPGLGLRLIYFSYDVKMKEKGDIPEGYSVSREKKERFSLILESASTNQTSMYLCASSWVGYEQYFGPGTRLTVT.